The rows below give T cell receptor beta chains drawn from one sample of a study of identical twins. TCRdb itself ran the 5' RACE reads through MiXCR, one entry per CDR3 protein. The table records about 570,000 distinct CDR3 sequences, around 9.6% of them present only once. The same data also went into a second study, on yellow fever vaccine responses in identical twins.

The material sequenced was PBMCs. The origin of the receptors is a woman aged 18-29 years in good health. Each CDR3 is given with its conserved first and last residue. The order of the fields is clone size, V gene, D gene, J gene, CDR3 DNA, CDR3 protein. D genes are given only for firm matches. Part of the rows lack a size; the others show once, few, many or a class for expanded clones.

many,TRBV5-1,TRBD2,TRBJ2-5,TGTGCCAGCAGCTTAGCGGGGGCCCAAGAGACCCAGTACTTC,CASSLAGAQETQYF
few,TRBV5-6,NA,TRBJ2-7,TGTGCCAGCAGCTTGGAACACTACGAGCAGTACTTC,CASSLEHYEQYF
many,TRBV20-1,NA,TRBJ2-1,TGCAGTGCTCGATCCCCCGGCTTCGACTACAATGAGCAGTTCTTC,CSARSPGFDYNEQFF
NA,TRBV14,NA,TRBJ1-1,TGTGCCAGCAGCCAAGAACCGGCAGGGATGGGGAACACTGAAGCTTTCTTT,CASSQEPAGMGNTEAFF
NA,TRBV27,NA,TRBJ2-7,TGTGCCAGCAGTTTATCACCACAGGGAGTCTACGAGCAGTACTTC,CASSLSPQGVYEQYF
many,TRBV20-1,TRBD1,TRBJ1-1,TGCAGTGCTAGAGATGGAACAGGGGGACTGAACACTGAAGCTTTCTTT,CSARDGTGGLNTEAFF
many,TRBV20-1,TRBD1,TRBJ2-3,TGCAGTGCTCCGGGACAGCGCACAGATACGCAGTATTTT,CSAPGQRTDTQYF
NA,TRBV4-3,NA,TRBJ2-1,TGCGCCAGCAGCCAAGCTACTCCCCGGGACTCCCAGTTCTTC,CASSQATPRDSQFF
few,TRBV5-1,NA,TRBJ1-2,TGCGCCAGCAGCTATTTTATGGGGCCACAGGGAACCCATGGCTACACCTTC,CASSYFMGPQGTHGYTF
once,TRBV11-3,NA,TRBJ2-7,TGTGCCAGCAGCCAGGGCGGGCAGGCGACCTACGAGCAGTACTTC,CASSQGGQATYEQYF
many,TRBV27,TRBD2,TRBJ2-5,TGTGCCAGCAGTGAAGAATCGGGACTACAAGAGACCCAGTACTTC,CASSEESGLQETQYF
NA,TRBV6-5,NA,TRBJ2-7,TGTGCCAGCAGTTACGTTCAGGGGAACTACGAGCAGTACTTC,CASSYVQGNYEQYF
many,TRBV28,NA,TRBJ2-7,TGTGCCAGCAGTTTAAGCCCAAAAATAAACGGGTACGAGCAGTACTTC,CASSLSPKINGYEQYF
NA,TRBV7-3,NA,TRBJ2-1,TGTGCCAGCAGCCCCCTCGGGACCTCAAATGAGCAGTTCTTC,CASSPLGTSNEQFF
NA,TRBV6-1,TRBD2,TRBJ2-5,TGTGCCAGCAGAAACGGGAGGGCTTCGGGAGAGACCCAGTACTTC,CASRNGRASGETQYF
NA,TRBV12-3/TRBV12-4,NA,TRBJ2-1,TGTGCCAGCATTGGGACGTCATACAATGAGCAGTTCTTC,CASIGTSYNEQFF
many,TRBV6-2/TRBV6-3,NA,TRBJ2-2,TGTGCCAGCGTCCCACACCAATTCGGCACCGGGGAGCTGTTTTTT,CASVPHQFGTGELFF
many,TRBV27,TRBD2,TRBJ2-5,TGTGCCAGCAGTACTGGACTAGCGGCCGGGACCCAGTACTTC,CASSTGLAAGTQYF
few,TRBV3-1,TRBD1,TRBJ1-2,TGTGCCAGCAGCTATACCAGGGGGACGGCTAACTATGGCTACACCTTC,CASSYTRGTANYGYTF
many,TRBV12-3/TRBV12-4,NA,TRBJ1-1,TGTGCCAGCAGTTTCAAAGGACAGTCAGAAGCTTTCTTT,CASSFKGQSEAFF
few,TRBV7-2,NA,TRBJ1-6,TGTGCCAGCAGCCCTCTTAATAATTCACCCCTCCACTTT,CASSPLNNSPLHF
NA,TRBV23-1,NA,TRBJ1-6,TGCGCCAGCATTCGTCCACCCCTCCACTTT,CASIRPPLHF
few,TRBV27,NA,TRBJ2-3,TGTGCCGTAGGGCGCGGAGATACGCAGTATTTT,CAVGRGDTQYF
few,TRBV20-1,NA,TRBJ2-5,TGCAGTGCTAGAGATTGGGGTCGAGAAGGTGGGGAGACCCAGTACTTC,CSARDWGREGGETQYF